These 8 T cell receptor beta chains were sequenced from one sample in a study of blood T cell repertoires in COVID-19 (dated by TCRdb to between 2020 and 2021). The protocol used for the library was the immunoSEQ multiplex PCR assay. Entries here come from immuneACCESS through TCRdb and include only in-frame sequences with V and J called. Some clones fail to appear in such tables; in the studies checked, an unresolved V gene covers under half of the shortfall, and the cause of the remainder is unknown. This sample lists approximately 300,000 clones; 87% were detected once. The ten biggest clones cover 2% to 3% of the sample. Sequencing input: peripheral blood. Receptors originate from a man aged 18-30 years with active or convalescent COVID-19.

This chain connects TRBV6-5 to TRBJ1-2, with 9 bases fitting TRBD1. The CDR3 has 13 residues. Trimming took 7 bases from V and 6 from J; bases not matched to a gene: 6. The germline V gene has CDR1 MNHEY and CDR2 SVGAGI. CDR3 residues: CASTHNRGHGYTF. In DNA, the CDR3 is TGTGCCAGCACCCATAACAGGGGGCATGGCTACACCTTC.

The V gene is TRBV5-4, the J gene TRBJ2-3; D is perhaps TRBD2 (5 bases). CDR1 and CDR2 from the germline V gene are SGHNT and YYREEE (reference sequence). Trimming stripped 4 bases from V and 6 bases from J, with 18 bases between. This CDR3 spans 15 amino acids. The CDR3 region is CASSQGLNLLDTQYF. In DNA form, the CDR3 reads TGTGCCAGCAGCCAAGGACTTAACTTGTTGGATACGCAGTATTTT.

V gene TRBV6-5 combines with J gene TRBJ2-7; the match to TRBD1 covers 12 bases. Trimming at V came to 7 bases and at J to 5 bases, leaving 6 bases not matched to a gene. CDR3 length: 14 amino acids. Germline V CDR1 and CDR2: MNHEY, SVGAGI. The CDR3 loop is CASKPGQGAHEQYF. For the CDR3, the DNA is TGTGCCAGCAAGCCGGGACAGGGGGCCCACGAGCAGTACTTC.

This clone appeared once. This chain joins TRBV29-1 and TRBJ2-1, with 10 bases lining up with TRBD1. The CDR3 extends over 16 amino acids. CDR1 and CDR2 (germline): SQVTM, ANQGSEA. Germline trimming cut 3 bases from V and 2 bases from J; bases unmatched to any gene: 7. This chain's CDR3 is CSVDDPGTGAYNEQFF. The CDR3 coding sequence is TGCAGCGTTGACGACCCCGGGACAGGGGCCTACAATGAGCAGTTCTTC.

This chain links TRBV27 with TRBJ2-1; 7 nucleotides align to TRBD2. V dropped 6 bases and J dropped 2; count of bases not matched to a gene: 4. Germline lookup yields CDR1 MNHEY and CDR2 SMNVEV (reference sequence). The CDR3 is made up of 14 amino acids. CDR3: CASRSSGTYNEQFF. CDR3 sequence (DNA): TGTGCCAGCAGGTCCAGCGGGACCTACAATGAGCAGTTCTTC.

CDR3 nucleotide sequence: TGTGCCAGTAGCCCGACTAGTCTCTACGAGCAGTACTTC. Protein product: CASSPTSLYEQYF. V is TRBV19 and J is TRBJ2-7, with D perhaps TRBD2 (6 bases). With 6 bases removed from V and 3 bases from J, the gap between germline ends came to 12 bases. The CDR3 spans 13 residues. Germline CDR1 is LNHDA and CDR2 is SQIVND (reference sequence).

CDR3 residues: CAISETANTEAFF. DNA for the CDR3: TGTGCCATCAGTGAAACAGCGAACACTGAAGCTTTCTTT. This chain joins TRBV10-3 and TRBJ1-1; D remains unclear. Germline V gene data show CDR1 as ENHRY and CDR2 as SYGVKD. This CDR3 spans 13 amino acids. The V gene lost 3 bases and the J gene lost 1 base, with 6 bases spanning the gap.

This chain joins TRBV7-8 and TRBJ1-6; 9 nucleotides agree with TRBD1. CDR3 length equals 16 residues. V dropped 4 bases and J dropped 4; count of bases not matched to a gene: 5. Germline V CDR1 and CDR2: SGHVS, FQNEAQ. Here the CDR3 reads CASSSGQGSYNSPLHF. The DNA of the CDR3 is TGTGCCAGCAGCTCTGGACAGGGGTCTTATAATTCACCCCTCCACTTT.